This TCR beta chain derives from a study of T cell changes during pregnancy in multiple sclerosis. Using immunoSEQ multiplex PCR, the repertoire was profiled, and TCRdb retains in-frame clones only, with some absent. The sample contains approximately 89,000 clones, 94% of which appear only once. The material was peripheral blood, obtained after pregnancy. The sequence derives from a female donor in good health, enrolled as a control in a pregnancy study.

CDR3 nucleotide sequence: TGTGCCACCAGCAGAGGATACTCTCCGGAGACCCAGTACTTC. Translating it yields CATSRGYSPETQYF. V is TRBV15 and J is TRBJ2-5; D ambiguous. The CDR3 runs to 14 residues. V was clipped by 1 base and J by 5 bases, with 11 bases between them. Germline loops: CDR1 LNHNV, CDR2 YYDKDF (reference sequence).